This entry lists 28 T cell receptor beta chains sequenced from one sample in a study of cytomegalovirus exposure and HLA in healthy donors (dated by TCRdb to 2015 to 2018). Receptor libraries were prepared by the immunoSEQ multiplex PCR assay. The multiplex PCR relied on a mix of 60 forward primers for TCR Vbeta segments and 13 reverse primers for TCR Jbeta segments. TCRdb provides this immuneACCESS table in a form limited to in-frame rearrangements. Some clones are lacking; in checked studies, under half of them reflect an unresolved V gene, and why the rest are absent is not known. The sample table contains 150,000 to 200,000 clones; only one count was recorded for roughly 80% of them. Around 2.1% of the sample belongs to the ten largest clones. The sequenced sample was PBMCs. Receptors were obtained from a man over 45 in good health and CMV-seropositive.

With respect to this clone: A read error may produce the germline difference seen at one junction end. The genes are TRBV7-7 and TRBJ2-2, with 8 bases fitting TRBD2. The CDR3 length is 19 residues. The germline V gene has CDR1 SSHAT and CDR2 FNYEAQ (reference sequence). The CDR3, as DNA: TGTGCTAGCAGCTTACTCTCTGGGAGCGGGGGCGCGAACACCGGGGAGCTGTTTTTT. It encodes CASSLLSGSGGANTGELFF.

The chain is built from TRBV10-3 and TRBJ2-5; TRBD2 might be the D (5 bases). The CDR3 is 17 residues long. In germline, CDR1 is ENHRY, CDR2 SYGVKD. V was cut by 2 bases and J by 2 bases, with 18 bases left in between. In DNA, the CDR3 is TGTGCCATCAGTGAGCGAGGGCGAGGGCTGGGGCAAGAGACCCAGTACTTC. Protein: CAISERGRGLGQETQYF.

The chain recombines TRBV2 with TRBJ2-1; D possibly corresponds to TRBD2 (5 bases). CDR1 is SNHLY, CDR2 FYNNEI, per germline. This CDR3 spans 15 amino acids. The V gene lost 3 bases and the J gene lost 6 bases, with 15 bases spanning the gap. CDR3 nucleotides: TGTGCCAGCAGTGATCCGGGGTCTAGGTTCAATGAGCAGTTCTTC. Encoded protein: CASSDPGSRFNEQFF.

The V and J genes are TRBV28 and TRBJ1-3, with D unresolved. Trimming shortened V by 3 bases and J by 4 bases, and 10 bases separated the two germline ends. The CDR3 contains 14 residues. Germline V gene lookup returns CDR1 MDHEN and CDR2 SYDVKM. The CDR3 here is CASSFPQAGNTIYF. The CDR3 nucleotides read TGTGCCAGCAGTTTCCCCCAGGCCGGAAACACCATATATTTT.

The V call is TRBV5-5, the J call TRBJ2-5, with a possible D match to TRBD2 (6 bases). Germline V gives CDR1 SGHKS, CDR2 YYEKEE (reference sequence). CDR3 size: 14 residues. V dropped 0 bases and J dropped 3 bases, with 9 bases sitting between them. Here the CDR3 DNA reads TGTGCCAGCAGCTTGGAAGGAGGGAAAGAGACCCAGTACTTC. As protein: CASSLEGGKETQYF.

The chain joins TRBV4-1 to TRBJ2-7; 10 nucleotides align to TRBD1. The CDR3 is made up of 16 amino acids. Germline values: CDR1 MGHRA, CDR2 YSYEKL. The trim removed 4 bases at V and 3 bases at J, leaving 9 bases unmatched. CDR3: CASSPPRGTGDYEQYF. DNA for the CDR3: TGCGCCAGCAGCCCCCCCCGGGGGACAGGGGACTACGAGCAGTACTTC.

This chain uses TRBV9 with TRBJ2-1; possible D gene TRBD1, 6 bases. Germline V gene sequence: CDR1 SGDLS, CDR2 YYNGEE. The ends were cut back, 4 bases at V and 4 bases at J, with 12 bases in the middle. The CDR3 has 14 residues. The CDR3 reads CASSQGLGYNEQFF. CDR3 DNA: TGTGCCAGCAGCCAGGGGCTGGGGTACAATGAGCAGTTCTTC.

This chain joins TRBV10-1 and TRBJ2-1; tentative D call: TRBD2 (6 bases). Germline V CDR1 and CDR2: WNHNN, SYGVQD (reference sequence). Trimming pared 6 bases from V and 3 bases from J, leaving 9 bases between. The CDR3 covers 13 residues. The CDR3 loop is CASSSGLYNEQFF. In DNA form, the CDR3 reads TGCGCCAGCAGCTCGGGACTCTACAATGAGCAGTTCTTC.

V is TRBV11-1 and J is TRBJ1-1; 7 bases are a match to TRBD1. The length of the CDR3 is 14 residues. V lost 3 bases and J lost 4; bases outside the gene matches: 5. Germline CDR1 SGHAT, CDR2 FQDESV (reference sequence). This CDR3 reads CASSLSTGATEAFF. Here the CDR3 DNA reads TGTGCCAGCAGCTTGTCAACAGGGGCCACTGAAGCTTTCTTT.

This clone was seen more than once but under ten times. The V call is TRBV28, the J call TRBJ1-1, with D hard to call. Germline V lookup: CDR1 MDHEN, CDR2 SYDVKM. This CDR3 comprises 16 residues. Trimming stripped 0 bases from V and 4 bases from J, with 15 bases between. CDR3 region: CASSLWVTLEITEAFF. DNA for the CDR3: TGTGCCAGCAGTTTATGGGTCACTCTTGAGATCACTGAAGCTTTCTTT.

This rearrangement joins TRBV6-5 to TRBJ2-7; weak D call: TRBD1 (6 bases). Trimming left V 1 base short and J 2 bases short, with 12 bases between. The CDR3 covers 15 residues. Germline V gives CDR1 MNHEY, CDR2 SVGAGI. CDR3 sequence: CASSYFGQQPYEQYF. The CDR3 DNA is TGTGCCAGCAGTTACTTCGGACAGCAACCCTACGAGCAGTACTTC.

This chain links TRBV11-2 with TRBJ1-4, with D possibly TRBD1 on 5 matching bases. Germline V lookup: CDR1 SGHAT, CDR2 FQNNGV. There are 16 residues in the CDR3. Trimming took off 2 bases at V and 5 bases at J, with 15 bases between the two ends. CDR3 DNA sequence: TGTGCCAGCAGCTTAAGTTCCCCAGACAGAAATGAAAAACTGTTTTTT. It translates to CASSLSSPDRNEKLFF.

The V call is TRBV18, the J call TRBJ1-5, with D perhaps TRBD1 (6 bases). CDR3 length equals 14 residues. Trimming shortened V by 5 bases and J by 6 bases, and 14 bases separated the two germline ends. CDR1 and CDR2 (germline): KGHSH, LQKENI. This CDR3 is CASSKDRDIQPQHF. DNA for the CDR3: TGTGCCAGCTCAAAAGATCGGGACATTCAGCCCCAGCATTTT.

CDR3 bases: TGCAGCCCTGTAATCTTGTCGCGAGGCTTGAACACTGAAGCTTTCTTT. It translates to CSPVILSRGLNTEAFF. The genes are TRBV29-1 and TRBJ1-1, with D unresolved. V was trimmed by 8 bases and J by 0 bases, leaving 22 bases between them. The CDR3 has 16 residues. Germline assignment: CDR1 SQVTM and CDR2 ANQGSEA.

The chain carries TRBV10-2 and TRBJ1-5; 9 positions match TRBD1. Unmatched junction bases numbered 8, after V lost 4 bases and J lost 4 bases. Germline CDR1 is WSHSY and CDR2 is SAAADI. The CDR3 runs to 16 residues. The CDR3 protein is CASSAQQGARNQPQHF. The CDR3 nucleotides read TGCGCCAGCAGTGCCCAACAGGGGGCGCGAAATCAGCCCCAGCATTTT.

The V gene is TRBV28, the J gene TRBJ2-1; tentative D call: TRBD2 (6 bases). Trimming cost V 6 bases and J 0 bases, with 15 bases left between them. Germline V lookup: CDR1 MDHEN, CDR2 SYDVKM. This CDR3 is built from 16 residues. CDR3 loop: CASRSLVGGSYNEQFF. The CDR3 DNA reads as TGTGCCAGCAGATCTCTCGTCGGGGGCTCCTACAATGAGCAGTTCTTC.

As for this clone: This CDR3 fails to terminate in the conserved phenylalanine or tryptophan, so it likely reflects a read error. This chain links TRBV7-7 with TRBJ2-7; 10 positions agree with TRBD1. This CDR3 is 15 amino acids long. Germline V CDR1 and CDR2: SSHAT, FNYEAQ (reference sequence). The CDR3 nucleotides read TGTGCTAGCAGCTTGGGACAGGGGAGAACCTACGAGCAGTACCTC. Amino acid sequence: CASSLGQGRTYEQYL.

The chain recombines TRBV19 with TRBJ2-7, with D possibly TRBD1 on 5 matching bases. CDR1 LNHDA and CDR2 SQIVND come from the germline V gene (reference sequence). The CDR3 is made up of 12 amino acids. V dropped 6 bases and J dropped 3 bases, with 9 bases sitting between them. The CDR3 nucleotides read TGTGCCAGTAGGGACACCGACTACGAGCAGTACTTC. It codes for CASRDTDYEQYF.

A note on this clone: A read error may produce the germline difference seen at one junction end. The V and J genes are TRBV7-7 and TRBJ2-5; TRBD2 agrees at 9 bases. Germline values: CDR1 SSHAT, CDR2 FNYEAQ (reference sequence). This CDR3 is 15 amino acids long. CDR3 residues: CASSLSGGEQETQYF. CDR3 in DNA: TGTGCTAGCAGCCTTAGCGGGGGAGAACAAGAGACCCAGTACTTC.

In DNA, the CDR3 is TGCGCCAGCAGTGAGTCGATGCTAGCGGGGGACACCGGGGAGCTGTTTTTT. Protein: CASSESMLAGDTGELFF. This chain connects TRBV10-1 to TRBJ2-2; 10 nucleotides line up with TRBD2. V shed 0 bases, J shed 3 bases, and the junction held 4 bases outside the gene matches. Germline V gives CDR1 WNHNN, CDR2 SYGVQD (reference sequence). The CDR3 is 17 amino acids.

V is TRBV29-1 and J is TRBJ2-3; D is possibly TRBD1 (5 bases). With 7 bases removed from V and 1 base from J, the gap between germline ends came to 12 bases. The V gene's germline CDR1 is SQVTM and CDR2 ANQGSEA. The length of the CDR3 is 13 residues. In DNA, the CDR3 is TGCAGCGGAGACAGTGGCGGCACAGATACGCAGTATTTT. Its protein product is CSGDSGGTDTQYF.

This clone was recorded a few times. The V and J genes are TRBV18 and TRBJ1-1; a possible D gene is TRBD1 (5 bases). This CDR3 region has 14 residues. Germline V lookup: CDR1 KGHSH, CDR2 LQKENI. Trimming stripped 3 bases from V and 8 bases from J, with 16 bases between. The CDR3 DNA follows: TGTGCCAGCTCACCCGCATCCAGGGCAGGGGAAGCTTTCTTT. Its protein is CASSPASRAGEAFF.

The chain is built from TRBV11-2 and TRBJ2-4; the match to TRBD2 covers 8 bases. The V segment lost 6 bases and the J segment 1 base; nucleotides outside the gene matches: 14. This CDR3 contains 18 residues. The germline gives CDR1 SGHAT, CDR2 FQNNGV. CDR3 protein: CASRILGGDGGAKNIQYF. DNA of the CDR3: TGTGCCAGCAGGATCCTCGGGGGGGATGGAGGCGCCAAAAACATTCAGTACTTC. Supplemented by reference TRBV11-2 and TRBJ2-4, the full variable domain reads EAGVAQSPRYKIIEKRQSVAFWCNPISGHATLYWYQQILGQGPKLLIQFQNNGVVDDSQLPKDRFSAERLKGVDSTLKIQPAKLEDSAVYLCASRILGGDGGAKNIQYFGAGTRLSVL.

V and J are TRBV28 and TRBJ1-2; D remains ambiguous. CDR1 and CDR2 from the germline V gene are MDHEN and SYDVKM. The CDR3 consists of 12 residues. The V gene lost 4 bases and the J gene lost 8 bases, with 11 bases spanning the gap. As DNA, the CDR3 is TGTGCCAGCAGTTCATTACAATACGGCTACACCTTC. It codes for CASSSLQYGYTF.

The V gene is TRBV7-9, the J gene TRBJ1-6, with 8 bases lining up with TRBD1. The CDR3 contains 15 residues. V trimming: 2 bases; J trimming: 10 bases; junction bases outside the gene matches: 7. Germline V gene data show CDR1 as SEHNR and CDR2 as FQNEAQ (reference sequence). The CDR3 region has the DNA TGTGCCAGCAGCTTATCGCAGGGGGCAGGGTCACCCCTCCACTTT. Its translation is CASSLSQGAGSPLHF.

The V gene is TRBV9, the J gene TRBJ2-2, with TRBD1 identical over 7 bases. Trimming removed 2 bases from V and 1 base from J; junction bases left unmatched: 8. There are 17 residues in the CDR3. Germline lookup yields CDR1 SGDLS and CDR2 YYNGEE. The CDR3 DNA sequence: TGTGCCAGCAGCGTTACAGGGGCCGGGCGGAACACCGGGGAGCTGTTTTTT. Residues: CASSVTGAGRNTGELFF. The variable domain in full, completed from reference TRBV9 and TRBJ2-2, reads DSGVTQTPKHLITATGQRVTLRCSPRSGDLSVYWYQQSLDQGLQFLIQYYNGEERAKGNILERFSAQQFPDLHSELNLSSLELGDSALYFCASSVTGAGRNTGELFFGEGSRLTVL.

The J gene is TRBJ2-3, the V gene TRBV25-1; 9 bases fit TRBD1. This CDR3 is built from 16 residues. The germline V gene has CDR1 MGHDK and CDR2 SYGVNS. With 1 base clipped from V and 6 bases from J, the junction kept 8 bases outside the gene matches. CDR3 in DNA: TGTGCCAGCAGTGAATCGAGGACAGGGGCCTGGGATACGCAGTATTTT. Protein sequence: CASSESRTGAWDTQYF.

The chain links TRBV27 to TRBJ2-3, with 7 bases aligning to TRBD2. This CDR3 contains 20 residues. V lost 7 bases and J lost 2; bases outside the gene matches: 24. Germline-derived CDR1 and CDR2 are MNHEY and SMNVEV (reference sequence). As DNA, the CDR3 is TGTGCCAGCAAAAGGGCTAGCGGAGCCCTTAGTACCCATTCCACAGATACGCAGTATTTT. This gives the protein CASKRASGALSTHSTDTQYF.